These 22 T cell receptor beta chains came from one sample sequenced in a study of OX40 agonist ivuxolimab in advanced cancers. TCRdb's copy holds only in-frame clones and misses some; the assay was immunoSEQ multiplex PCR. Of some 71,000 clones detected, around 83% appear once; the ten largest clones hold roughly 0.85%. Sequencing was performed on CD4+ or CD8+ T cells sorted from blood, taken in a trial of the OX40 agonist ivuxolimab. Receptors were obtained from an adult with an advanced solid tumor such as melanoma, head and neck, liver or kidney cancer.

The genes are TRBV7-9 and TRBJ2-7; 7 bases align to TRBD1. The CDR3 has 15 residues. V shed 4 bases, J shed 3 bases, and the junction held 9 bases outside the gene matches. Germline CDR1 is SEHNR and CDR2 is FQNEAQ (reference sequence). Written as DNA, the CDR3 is TGTGCCAGCAGCTCGGACAGGTCCATCGGCTACGAGCAGTACTTC. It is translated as CASSSDRSIGYEQYF.

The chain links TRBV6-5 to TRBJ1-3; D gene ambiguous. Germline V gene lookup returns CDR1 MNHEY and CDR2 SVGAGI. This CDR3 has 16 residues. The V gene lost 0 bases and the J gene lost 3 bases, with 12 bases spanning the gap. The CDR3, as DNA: TGTGCCAGCAGTTACTCGCGACGGCAACGTGGAAACACCATATATTTT. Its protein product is CASSYSRRQRGNTIYF.

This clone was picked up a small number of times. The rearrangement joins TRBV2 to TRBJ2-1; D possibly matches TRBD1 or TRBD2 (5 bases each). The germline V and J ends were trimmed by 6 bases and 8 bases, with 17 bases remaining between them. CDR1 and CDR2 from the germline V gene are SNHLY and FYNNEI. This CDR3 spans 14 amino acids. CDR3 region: CASRTGTHGDEQFF. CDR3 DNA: TGTGCCAGCAGGACCGGGACCCATGGGGATGAGCAGTTCTTC.

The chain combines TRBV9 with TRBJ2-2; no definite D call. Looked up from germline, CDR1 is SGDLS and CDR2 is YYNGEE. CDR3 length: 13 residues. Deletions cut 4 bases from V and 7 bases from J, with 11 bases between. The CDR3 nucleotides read TGTGCCAGCAGCACAACCTTGCACGGGGAGCTGTTTTTT. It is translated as CASSTTLHGELFF.

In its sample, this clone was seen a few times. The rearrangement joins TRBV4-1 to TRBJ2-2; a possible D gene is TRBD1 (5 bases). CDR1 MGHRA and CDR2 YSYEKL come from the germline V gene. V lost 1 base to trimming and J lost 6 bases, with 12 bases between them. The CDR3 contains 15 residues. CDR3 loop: CASSQGGAGSGELFF. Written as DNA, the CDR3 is TGCGCCAGCAGCCAAGGGGGCGCTGGGTCCGGGGAGCTGTTTTTT.

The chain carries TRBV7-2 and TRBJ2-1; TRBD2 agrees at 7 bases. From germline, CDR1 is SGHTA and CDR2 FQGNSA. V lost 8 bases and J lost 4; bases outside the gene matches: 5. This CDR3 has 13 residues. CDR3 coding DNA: TGTGCCAGCGGAGCGGGGAATTACAATGAGCAGTTCTTC. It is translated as CASGAGNYNEQFF.

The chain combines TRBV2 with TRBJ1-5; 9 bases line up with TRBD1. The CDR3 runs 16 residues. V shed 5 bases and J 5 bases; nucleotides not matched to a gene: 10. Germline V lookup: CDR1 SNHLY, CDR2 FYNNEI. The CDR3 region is CASSRGRDRADQPQHF. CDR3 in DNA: TGTGCCAGCAGTAGAGGGAGGGACAGGGCCGATCAGCCCCAGCATTTT.

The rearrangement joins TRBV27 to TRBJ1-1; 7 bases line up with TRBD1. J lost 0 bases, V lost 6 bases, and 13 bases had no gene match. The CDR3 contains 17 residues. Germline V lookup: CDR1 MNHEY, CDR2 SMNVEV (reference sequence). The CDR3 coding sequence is TGTGCCAGCAGCCAACGGGGACAGCTACCTATGAACACTGAAGCTTTCTTT. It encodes CASSQRGQLPMNTEAFF.

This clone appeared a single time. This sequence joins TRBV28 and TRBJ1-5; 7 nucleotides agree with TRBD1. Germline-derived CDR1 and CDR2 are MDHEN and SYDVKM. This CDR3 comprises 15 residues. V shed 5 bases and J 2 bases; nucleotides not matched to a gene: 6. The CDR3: CASSPTGTGNQPQHF. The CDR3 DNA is TGTGCCAGCAGTCCGACCGGGACAGGCAATCAGCCCCAGCATTTT.

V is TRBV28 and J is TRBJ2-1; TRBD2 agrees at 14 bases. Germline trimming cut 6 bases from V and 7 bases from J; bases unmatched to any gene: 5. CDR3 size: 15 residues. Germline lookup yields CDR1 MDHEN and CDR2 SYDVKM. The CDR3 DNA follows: TGTGCCAGCAGGCTGGGACTAGCGGGGGTTAATGAGCAGTTCTTC. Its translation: CASRLGLAGVNEQFF. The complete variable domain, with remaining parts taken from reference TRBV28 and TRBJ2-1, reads DVKVTQSSRYLVKRTGEKVFLECVQDMDHENMFWYRQDPGLGLRLIYFSYDVKMKEKGDIPEGYSVSREKKERFSLILESASTNQTSMYLCASRLGLAGVNEQFFGPGTRLTVL.

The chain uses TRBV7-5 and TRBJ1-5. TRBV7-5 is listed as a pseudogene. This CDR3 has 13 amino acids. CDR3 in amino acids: CARMGGSNQPQHF. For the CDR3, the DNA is TGTGCCAGAATGGGGGGATCCAATCAGCCCCAGCATTTT.

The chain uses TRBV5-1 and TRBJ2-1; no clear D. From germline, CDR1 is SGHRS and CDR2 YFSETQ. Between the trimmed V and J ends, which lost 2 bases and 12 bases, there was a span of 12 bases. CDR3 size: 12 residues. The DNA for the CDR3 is TGCGCCAGCAGCTTTGAGCTGTACGGGCAGTTCTTC. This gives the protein CASSFELYGQFF.

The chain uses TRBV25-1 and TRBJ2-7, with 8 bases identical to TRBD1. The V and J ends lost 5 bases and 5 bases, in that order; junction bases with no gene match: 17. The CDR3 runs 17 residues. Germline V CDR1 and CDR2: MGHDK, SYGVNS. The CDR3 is CASSPLRGRQGSNEQYF. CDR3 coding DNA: TGTGCCAGCAGTCCCCTCAGAGGGCGACAGGGGTCCAACGAGCAGTACTTC.

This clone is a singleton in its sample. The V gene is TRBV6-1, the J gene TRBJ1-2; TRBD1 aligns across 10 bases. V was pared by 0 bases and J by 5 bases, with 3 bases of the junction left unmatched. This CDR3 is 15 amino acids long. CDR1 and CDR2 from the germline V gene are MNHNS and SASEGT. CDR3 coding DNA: TGTGCCAGCAGTGAAGCGTGGACAGGGGGGTATGGCTACACCTTC. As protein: CASSEAWTGGYGYTF.

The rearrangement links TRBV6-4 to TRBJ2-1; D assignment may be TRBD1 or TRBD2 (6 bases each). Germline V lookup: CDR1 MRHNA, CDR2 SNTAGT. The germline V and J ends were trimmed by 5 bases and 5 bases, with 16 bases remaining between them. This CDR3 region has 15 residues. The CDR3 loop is CASSPSWGAHNEQFF. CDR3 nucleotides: TGTGCCAGCAGTCCCTCGTGGGGGGCGCACAATGAGCAGTTCTTC.

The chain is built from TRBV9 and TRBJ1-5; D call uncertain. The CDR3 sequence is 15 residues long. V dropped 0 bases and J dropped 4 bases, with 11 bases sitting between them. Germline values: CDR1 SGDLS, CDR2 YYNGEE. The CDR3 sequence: CASSVGSAENQPQHF. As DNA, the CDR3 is TGTGCCAGCAGCGTAGGAAGTGCAGAAAATCAGCCCCAGCATTTT.

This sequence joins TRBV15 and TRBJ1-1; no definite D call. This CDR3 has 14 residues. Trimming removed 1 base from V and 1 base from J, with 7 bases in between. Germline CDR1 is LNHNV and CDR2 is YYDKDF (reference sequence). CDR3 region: CATSRVRWNTEAFF. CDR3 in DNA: TGTGCCACCAGCAGAGTCAGGTGGAACACTGAAGCTTTCTTT.

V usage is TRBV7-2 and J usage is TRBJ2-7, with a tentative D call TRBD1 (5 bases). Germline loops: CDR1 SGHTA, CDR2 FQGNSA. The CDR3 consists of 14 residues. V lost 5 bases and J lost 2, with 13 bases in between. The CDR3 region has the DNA TGTGCCAGCAGCACCCAGACAGTCCCCTACGAGCAGTACTTC. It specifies CASSTQTVPYEQYF.

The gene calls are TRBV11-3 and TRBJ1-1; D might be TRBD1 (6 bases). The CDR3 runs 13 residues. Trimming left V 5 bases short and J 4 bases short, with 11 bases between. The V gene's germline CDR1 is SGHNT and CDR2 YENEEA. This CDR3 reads CASSLTGFTEAFF. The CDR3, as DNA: TGTGCCAGCAGCCTAACAGGGTTCACTGAAGCTTTCTTT. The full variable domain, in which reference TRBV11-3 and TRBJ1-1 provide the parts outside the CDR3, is EAGVVQSPRYKIIEKKQPVAFWCNPISGHNTLYWYLQNLGQGPELLIRYENEEAVDDSQLPKDRFSAERLKGVDSTLKIQPAELGDSAVYLCASSLTGFTEAFFGQGTRLTVV.

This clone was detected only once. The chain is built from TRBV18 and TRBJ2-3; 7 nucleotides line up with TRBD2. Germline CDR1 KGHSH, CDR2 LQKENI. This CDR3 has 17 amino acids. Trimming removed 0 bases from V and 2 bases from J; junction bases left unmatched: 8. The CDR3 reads CASSPPRGGSDTDTQYF. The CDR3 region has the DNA TGTGCCAGCTCACCACCCCGGGGAGGGTCGGACACAGATACGCAGTATTTT.

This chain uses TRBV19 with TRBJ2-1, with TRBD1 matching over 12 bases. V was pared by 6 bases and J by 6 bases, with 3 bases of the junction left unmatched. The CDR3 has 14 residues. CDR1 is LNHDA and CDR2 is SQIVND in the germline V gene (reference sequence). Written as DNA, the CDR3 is TGTGCCAGTAGGGCGGGACAGGGGGCCAATGAGCAGTTCTTC. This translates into CASRAGQGANEQFF.

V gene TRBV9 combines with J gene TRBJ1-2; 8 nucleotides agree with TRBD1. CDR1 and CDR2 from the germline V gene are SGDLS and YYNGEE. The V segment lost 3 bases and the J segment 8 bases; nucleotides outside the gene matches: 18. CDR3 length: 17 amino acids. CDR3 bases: TGTGCCAGCAGCGACGGCCGTTCGAAGGGACAGGAAAGCGGCTACACCTTC. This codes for CASSDGRSKGQESGYTF.